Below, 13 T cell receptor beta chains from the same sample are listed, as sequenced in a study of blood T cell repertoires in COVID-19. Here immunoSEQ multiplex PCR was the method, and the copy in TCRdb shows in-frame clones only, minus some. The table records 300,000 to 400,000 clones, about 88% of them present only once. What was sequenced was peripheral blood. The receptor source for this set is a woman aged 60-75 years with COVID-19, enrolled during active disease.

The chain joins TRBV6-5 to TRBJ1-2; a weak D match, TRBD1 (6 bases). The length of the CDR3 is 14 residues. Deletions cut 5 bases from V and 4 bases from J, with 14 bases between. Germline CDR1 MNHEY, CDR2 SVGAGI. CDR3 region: CASSPTGGFYGYTF. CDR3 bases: TGTGCCAGCAGTCCGACAGGAGGATTCTATGGCTACACCTTC.

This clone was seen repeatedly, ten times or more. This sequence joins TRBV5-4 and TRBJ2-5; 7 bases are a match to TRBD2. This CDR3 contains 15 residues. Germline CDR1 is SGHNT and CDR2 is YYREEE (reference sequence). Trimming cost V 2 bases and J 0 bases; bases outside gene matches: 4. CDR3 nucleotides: TGTGCCAGCAGCTTCGCCGGGACTAACCAAGAGACCCAGTACTTC. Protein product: CASSFAGTNQETQYF.

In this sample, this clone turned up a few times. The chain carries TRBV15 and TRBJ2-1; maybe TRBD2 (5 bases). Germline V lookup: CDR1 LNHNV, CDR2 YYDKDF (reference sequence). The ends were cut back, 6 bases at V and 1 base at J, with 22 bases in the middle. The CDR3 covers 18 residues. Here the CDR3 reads CATSGERVSYGSYNEQFF. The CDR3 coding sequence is TGTGCCACCAGTGGGGAGCGTGTGAGCTACGGTTCCTACAATGAGCAGTTCTTC.

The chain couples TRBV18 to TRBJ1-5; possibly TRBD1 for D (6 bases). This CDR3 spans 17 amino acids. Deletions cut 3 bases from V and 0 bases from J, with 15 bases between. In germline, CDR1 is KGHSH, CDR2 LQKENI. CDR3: CASSPQPDRNSNQPQHF. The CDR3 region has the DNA TGTGCCAGCTCACCTCAACCGGACAGAAATAGCAATCAGCCCCAGCATTTT.

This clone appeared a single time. The CDR3, as DNA: TGTGCCAGTACTTCCCCAGATCAAGAGACCCAGTACTTC. It is translated as CASTSPDQETQYF. The chain has TRBV19 and TRBJ2-5; D is uncertain. Per the germline V gene, CDR1 is LNHDA and CDR2 is SQIVND (reference sequence). The CDR3 consists of 13 residues. V lost 7 bases and J 2 bases, leaving 11 bases between the germline ends. Filled out from reference TRBV19 and TRBJ2-5, the complete variable domain reads DGGITQSPKYLFRKEGQNVTLSCEQNLNHDAMYWYRQDPGQGLRLIYYSQIVNDFQKGDIAEGYSVSREKKESFPLTVTSAQKNPTAFYLCASTSPDQETQYFGPGTRLLVL.

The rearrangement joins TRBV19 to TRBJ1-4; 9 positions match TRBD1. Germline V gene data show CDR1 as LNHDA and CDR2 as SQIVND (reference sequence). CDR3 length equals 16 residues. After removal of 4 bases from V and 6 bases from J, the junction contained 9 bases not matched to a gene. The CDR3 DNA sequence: TGTGCCAGTAGTACAAGGGCGGGACAGGGATATGAAAAACTGTTTTTT. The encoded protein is CASSTRAGQGYEKLFF.

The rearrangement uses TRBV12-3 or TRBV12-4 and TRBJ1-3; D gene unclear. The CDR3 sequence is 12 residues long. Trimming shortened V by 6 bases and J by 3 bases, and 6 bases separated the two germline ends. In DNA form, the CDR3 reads TGTGCCAGCAGCCCAGTTGGAAACACCATATATTTT. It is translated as CASSPVGNTIYF.

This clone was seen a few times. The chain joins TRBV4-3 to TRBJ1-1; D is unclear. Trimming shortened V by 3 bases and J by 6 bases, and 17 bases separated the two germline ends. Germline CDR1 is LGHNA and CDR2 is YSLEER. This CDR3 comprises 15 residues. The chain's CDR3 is CASSQALQARAEAFF. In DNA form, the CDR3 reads TGCGCCAGCAGCCAGGCCCTGCAGGCACGCGCTGAAGCTTTCTTT.

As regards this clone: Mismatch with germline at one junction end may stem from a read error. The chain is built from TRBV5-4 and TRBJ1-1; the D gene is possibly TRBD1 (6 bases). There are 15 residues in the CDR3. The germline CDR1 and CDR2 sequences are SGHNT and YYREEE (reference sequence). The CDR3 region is CVSSLYGGMNTEAFF. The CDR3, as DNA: TGTGTCAGCAGCTTGTATGGGGGCATGAACACTGAAGCTTTCTTT.

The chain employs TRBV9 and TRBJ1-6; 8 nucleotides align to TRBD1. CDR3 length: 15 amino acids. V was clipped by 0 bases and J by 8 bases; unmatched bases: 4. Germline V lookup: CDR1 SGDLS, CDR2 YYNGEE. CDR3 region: CASSVAGQGYSPLHF. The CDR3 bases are TGTGCCAGCAGCGTAGCAGGACAGGGATATTCACCCCTCCACTTT.

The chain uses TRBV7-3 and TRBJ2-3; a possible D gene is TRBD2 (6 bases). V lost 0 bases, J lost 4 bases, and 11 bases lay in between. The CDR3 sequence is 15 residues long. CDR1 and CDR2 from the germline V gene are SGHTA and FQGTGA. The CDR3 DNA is TGTGCCAGCAGCTTAACGATGGCTAGCGCAGATACGCAGTATTTT. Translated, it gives CASSLTMASADTQYF.

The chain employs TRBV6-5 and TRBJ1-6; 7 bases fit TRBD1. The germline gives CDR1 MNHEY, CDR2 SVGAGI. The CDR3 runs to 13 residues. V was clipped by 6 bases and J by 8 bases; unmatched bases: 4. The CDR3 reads CASRQGMHSPLHF. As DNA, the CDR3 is TGTGCCAGCAGACAGGGGATGCATTCACCCCTCCACTTT.

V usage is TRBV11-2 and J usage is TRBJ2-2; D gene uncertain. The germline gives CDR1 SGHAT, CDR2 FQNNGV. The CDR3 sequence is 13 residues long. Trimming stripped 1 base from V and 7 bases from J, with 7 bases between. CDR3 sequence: CASSLGSGGELFF. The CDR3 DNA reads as TGTGCCAGCAGCTTAGGTAGTGGCGGGGAGCTGTTTTTT.